The rows below give T cell receptor beta chains drawn from one sample of a study of shared clonotypes between healthy human individuals. Measured with immunoSEQ multiplex PCR; TCRdb has only the in-frame clones, and not every one. This sample yields approximately 1.4 million clones, of which around 98% are seen a single time; roughly 0.42% belongs to the top ten. The sample consisted of naive CD4+ T cells sorted from blood. These receptors were taken from a man aged 25 to 40 in good health. Each CDR3 is given with its conserved first and last residue. D genes are given only for firm matches. Part of the rows lack a size; the others show once, few, many or a class for expanded clones.

j_gene,d_gene,len,v_gene,abundance,CDR3nt,CDR3aa
TRBJ1-4,TRBD1,14,TRBV5-1,NA,TGCGCCAGCAGCCCAGGGGGGACTAATGAAAAACTGTTTTTT,CASSPGGTNEKLFF
TRBJ2-7,NA,11,TRBV20-1,once,TGCAGTGCTAGTTGGGCAGACGAGCAGTACTTC,CSASWADEQYF
TRBJ2-4,NA,15,TRBV21-1,NA,TGTGCCAGCAGCCAAGCTAGACAGGCCAAAAACATTCAGTACTTC,CASSQARQAKNIQYF
TRBJ2-6,NA,16,TRBV6-5,NA,TGTGCCAGCAGTTACCCGCCAGGGAGCGGGGCCAACGTCCTGACTTTC,CASSYPPGSGANVLTF
TRBJ1-1,NA,13,TRBV19,NA,TGTGCCAGTAGTGCCTTTAGGAACGCTGAAGCTTTCTTT,CASSAFRNAEAFF
TRBJ2-1,NA,15,TRBV7-2,NA,TGTGCCAGCAGCTCCTTTGGGGCCTCCTACAATGAGCAGTTCTTC,CASSSFGASYNEQFF
TRBJ2-1,NA,13,TRBV6-4,NA,TGTGCCAGCAGTGACGGGATTTACAATGAGCAGTTCTTC,CASSDGIYNEQFF
TRBJ2-2,TRBD1,16,TRBV7-9,once,TGTGCCAGCAGGTGGCCGGGACAGGGGCAGACCGGGGAGCTGTTTTTT,CASRWPGQGQTGELFF
TRBJ1-5,NA,14,TRBV10-2,NA,TGCGCCAGCAGTGAGTTAGGCAGCCATCAGCCCCAGCATTTT,CASSELGSHQPQHF
TRBJ1-1,NA,13,TRBV28,NA,TGTGCCAGCAGTTTACACAGGGCGGCTGAAGCTTTCTTT,CASSLHRAAEAFF
TRBJ1-2,NA,15,TRBV9,once,TGTGCCAGCAGCGTAGCAAGCAACGGGAACCGGGGCTACACCTTC,CASSVASNGNRGYTF
TRBJ2-5,TRBD2,16,TRBV15,NA,TGTGCCACCAGCAGACCTAGCGGGAGGGCCTTGGAGACCCAGTACTTC,CATSRPSGRALETQYF
TRBJ2-3,NA,18,TRBV6-1,NA,TGTGCCAGCAGTGAATTAAAATTAGTAACACTTCAGGGCGATACGCAGTATTTT,CASSELKLVTLQGDTQYF
TRBJ1-1,NA,14,TRBV12-5,NA,TGTGCTAGTGGAGTTGCGGGTCCCTTGGCGGAAGCTTTCTTT,CASGVAGPLAEAFF
TRBJ2-5,NA,14,TRBV12-5,NA,TGTGCTAGTGCCATGACCAGGGTCCGTGAGACCCAGTACTTC,CASAMTRVRETQYF
TRBJ2-3,NA,15,TRBV5-6,NA,TGTGCCAGCAGATTTGAATTGCTTAGCACAGATACGCAGTATTTT,CASRFELLSTDTQYF
TRBJ2-3,NA,14,TRBV27,NA,TGTGCCAGCAGTTTTTTCGGGAGCACAGATACGCAGTATTTT,CASSFFGSTDTQYF
TRBJ2-5,TRBD1,14,TRBV6-5,NA,TGTGCCAGCAGTCCGGACAGGGGCCAAGAGACCCAGTACTTC,CASSPDRGQETQYF
TRBJ2-7,TRBD1,12,TRBV29-1,NA,TGCAGCACATCGACAGGGAGCGACGAGCAGTACTTC,CSTSTGSDEQYF
TRBJ1-2,NA,14,TRBV6-5,NA,TGTGCCAGCAGTTCCCTGGAATATGGCTATGGCTACACCTTC,CASSSLEYGYGYTF
TRBJ2-1,TRBD2,14,TRBV28,NA,TGTGCCAGCAGTTTATGGTTAGCGGGAGCTGAGCAGTTCTTC,CASSLWLAGAEQFF
TRBJ1-2,TRBD1,13,TRBV28,NA,TGTGCCAGCAGTTGGACAGGATTTAGTGGCTACACCTTC,CASSWTGFSGYTF
TRBJ1-4,NA,15,TRBV5-1,NA,TGCGCCAGCAACCAGGGGAGTTGGGCTAATGAAAAACTGTTTTTT,CASNQGSWANEKLFF
TRBJ2-3,NA,16,TRBV5-1,NA,TGCGCCAGCAGCTTGTTTGGGGGTACCTCCCCAGATACGCAGTATTTT,CASSLFGGTSPDTQYF
TRBJ2-7,NA,12,TRBV7-2,NA,TGTGCCAGCAGCTTAGGGGCTTACGAGCAGTACTTC,CASSLGAYEQYF
TRBJ1-2,NA,14,TRBV9,once,TGTGCCAGCAGCGCGTTTCTGGCTAACTATGGCTACACCTTC,CASSAFLANYGYTF
TRBJ1-5,TRBD1,15,TRBV19,NA,TGTGCCAGTAGTAATATAGCGACAGGGAATCAGCCCCAGCATTTT,CASSNIATGNQPQHF
TRBJ2-7,TRBD1,12,TRBV5-1,NA,TGCGCCAGCAGCCCTAACAGGGGCGAGCAGTACTTC,CASSPNRGEQYF
TRBJ2-3,NA,14,TRBV6-1,NA,TGTGCCAGCAGTGCTTCAACTTCCACAGATACGCAGTATTTT,CASSASTSTDTQYF
TRBJ1-2,TRBD1,14,TRBV18,NA,TGTGCCAGCTCATCCGGGACAGGGAACTATGGCTACACCTTC,CASSSGTGNYGYTF
TRBJ2-7,TRBD1,15,TRBV7-2,NA,TGTGCCAGCATCTTAGACGCGGGACAGGGCGGCGAGCAGTACTTC,CASILDAGQGGEQYF
TRBJ2-3,NA,15,TRBV2,once,TGTGCCAGCTACGGGGCCAGGGTCTCCACAGATACGCAGTATTTT,CASYGARVSTDTQYF
TRBJ2-7,TRBD1,15,TRBV28,NA,TGTGCCAGCATCCCTGCAGGGGGCACTTTACTCGAGCAGTACTTC,CASIPAGGTLLEQYF
TRBJ2-5,NA,15,TRBV28,once,TGTGCCAGCAGTTCCAGCCTTGCCCGGCAAGAGACCCAGTACTTC,CASSSSLARQETQYF
TRBJ2-5,NA,15,TRBV5-1,NA,TGCGCCAGCAGCTTGTCCCCCGCAGTAAAGGAGACCCAGTACTTC,CASSLSPAVKETQYF